Following are 17 T cell receptor beta chains from one sample sequenced in a study of identical twins. TCRdb itself ran the 5' RACE reads through MiXCR, one entry per CDR3 protein. The sample lists some 500,000 distinct CDR3 sequences, approximately 9.6% occurring once. The data were also submitted as part of a second study, on yellow fever vaccine responses in identical twins.

Specimen: PBMCs. The receptor set was obtained from a woman younger than 30 in good health.

This clonotype was counted many times. This chain joins TRBV4-1 and TRBJ1-2; a weak D match, TRBD1 (6 bases). This CDR3 is built from 14 residues. Germline values: CDR1 MGHRA, CDR2 YSYEKL. Trimming took 0 bases from V and 12 from J, leaving 17 bases between them. CDR3 loop: CASSQENPRGENTF. DNA of the CDR3: TGCGCCAGCAGCCAAGAGAATCCCAGGGGCGAGAACACCTTC.

This clonotype was recorded at least ten times. The chain has TRBV19 and TRBJ2-1, with 9 positions matching TRBD1. V shed 5 bases and J 8 bases; nucleotides not matched to a gene: 4. The CDR3 length is 13 residues. Germline CDR1 LNHDA, CDR2 SQIVND (reference sequence). The CDR3 is CASSFTGGYEQFF. DNA for the CDR3: TGTGCCAGTAGTTTCACAGGGGGCTATGAGCAGTTCTTC.

This rearrangement joins TRBV4-3 to TRBJ2-1, with 8 bases that match TRBD1. CDR3 length equals 15 residues. The V and J ends lost 0 bases and 8 bases, in that order; junction bases with no gene match: 6. Germline-derived CDR1 and CDR2 are LGHNA and YSLEER. The CDR3 loop is CASSQDRTGTYEQFF. The CDR3 coding sequence is TGCGCCAGCAGCCAAGACCGGACAGGGACGTATGAGCAGTTCTTC.

This clonotype was seen only a few times. J is TRBJ2-3 and V is TRBV10-2, with TRBD2 as a possible D gene (6 bases). The CDR3 length is 13 residues. Deletions cut 8 bases from V and 6 bases from J, with 15 bases between. Per germline, CDR1 WSHSY and CDR2 SAAADI. For the CDR3, the DNA is TGCGCCAGCGCAGCTAGCGCCAGCGATACGCAGTATTTT. Encoded protein: CASAASASDTQYF.

This clonotype was detected ten times or more. The chain uses TRBV5-6 and TRBJ2-2; D not certain. This CDR3 region has 14 residues. Germline V gives CDR1 SGHDT, CDR2 YYEEEE. Between the trimmed V and J ends, which lost 4 bases and 4 bases, there was a span of 11 bases. CDR3 coding DNA: TGTGCCAGCAGCCTCGGCGTATTCACCGGGGAGCTGTTTTTT. Its protein product is CASSLGVFTGELFF.

This clonotype was picked up many times. The chain carries TRBV7-2 and TRBJ1-2; 7 bases are shared with TRBD1. CDR3 length: 16 amino acids. Trimming took 1 base from V and 0 from J; bases not matched to a gene: 5. Germline assignment: CDR1 SGHTA and CDR2 FQGNSA. CDR3 sequence (DNA): TGTGCCAGCAGCTTAGGGCCCGGGACAGCTAACTATGGCTACACCTTC. It yields the protein CASSLGPGTANYGYTF.

Concerning this clonotype itself: The junction departs from germline at one end; a sequencing error may be responsible. The rearrangement joins TRBV27 to TRBJ1-1, with 9 bases fitting TRBD1. The CDR3 extends over 17 amino acids. Per the germline V gene, CDR1 is MNHEY and CDR2 is SMNVEV (reference sequence). The CDR3 loop is CASSWRGQGGLKTEAFF. The CDR3 nucleotides are TGTGCCAGCAGCTGGAGGGGACAGGGCGGGTTGAAAACTGAAGCTTTCTTT.

This clonotype was picked up many times. The chain links TRBV7-9 to TRBJ2-7, with TRBD1 identical over 9 bases. Trimming at V came to 5 bases and at J to 2 bases, leaving 10 bases not matched to a gene. Germline V gives CDR1 SEHNR, CDR2 FQNEAQ (reference sequence). This CDR3 contains 16 residues. CDR3 sequence reads: CASSPNRGRFTYEQYF. CDR3 in DNA: TGTGCCAGCAGCCCAAACAGGGGGCGCTTTACCTACGAGCAGTACTTC.

This clonotype occurred a few times. The chain combines TRBV19 with TRBJ1-5, with D unresolved. The V gene's germline CDR1 is LNHDA and CDR2 SQIVND (reference sequence). V lost 0 bases and J lost 4, with 7 bases in between. The CDR3 spans 14 residues. CDR3 in DNA: TGTGCCAGTAGTATAGAGAATAGTAATCAGCCCCAGCATTTT. It codes for CASSIENSNQPQHF.

This chain joins TRBV20-1 and TRBJ2-4, with a possible D match to TRBD2 (6 bases). Germline-derived CDR1 and CDR2 are DFQATT and SNEGSKA (reference sequence). The CDR3 loop spans 14 amino acids. V lost 6 bases to trimming and J lost 2 bases, with 14 bases between them. CDR3 nucleotide sequence: TGCAGTGCCGCCACCGGGGGAACCAAAAACATTCAGTACTTC. Its protein product is CSAATGGTKNIQYF.

This clonotype has more than one count but fewer than ten. V is TRBV7-2 and J is TRBJ2-3; the D gene is possibly TRBD1 (7 bases). Trimming removed 5 bases from V and 9 bases from J, with 15 bases in between. Germline CDR1 and CDR2: SGHTA and FQGNSA. The CDR3 contains 13 residues. CDR3 nucleotide sequence: TGTGCCAGCAGCCCCGGAGGGGGCCCGACGCAGTATTTT. Amino acids: CASSPGGGPTQYF.

In its sample, this clonotype was seen many times. This rearrangement joins TRBV11-1 to TRBJ2-1; no reliable D call. Germline CDR1 reads SGHAT; CDR2 reads FQDESV (reference sequence). The V gene lost 5 bases and the J gene lost 3 bases, with 14 bases spanning the gap. This CDR3 spans 15 amino acids. CDR3 sequence reads: CASSPRSLDYNEQFF. The CDR3 DNA sequence: TGTGCCAGCAGCCCGCGATCGTTGGACTACAATGAGCAGTTCTTC. Combining the CDR3 with reference TRBV11-1 and TRBJ2-1 gives the whole variable domain EAEVAQSPRYKITEKSQAVAFWCDPISGHATLYWYRQILGQGPELLVQFQDESVVDDSQLPKDRFSAERLKGVDSTLKIQPAELGDSAMYLCASSPRSLDYNEQFFGPGTRLTVL.

This clonotype was counted at least ten times. The chain recombines TRBV29-1 with TRBJ2-7; the D is unclear. Germline V gene lookup returns CDR1 SQVTM and CDR2 ANQGSEA. V was cut by 2 bases and J by 0 bases, with 8 bases left in between. This CDR3 comprises 13 residues. The CDR3 DNA sequence: TGCAGCGTTGAACGGCAAAGCTCCTACGAGCAGTACTTC. Protein sequence: CSVERQSSYEQYF.

This clonotype was seen ten or more times. The chain uses TRBV6-6 and TRBJ1-2; no clear D gene. The germline V gene has CDR1 MNHNY and CDR2 SVGAGI (reference sequence). CDR3 length equals 13 residues. V was clipped by 5 bases and J by 0 bases, with 7 bases between them. The CDR3 nucleotides are TGTGCCAGCAGTCGCGACGCTAACTATGGCTACACCTTC. It translates to CASSRDANYGYTF.

This clonotype has a count of ten or more. The DNA of the CDR3 is TGCAGTGCTAGTTACCAGGGGGCGGTAGGTGAGCAGTTCTTC. Translated: CSASYQGAVGEQFF. This chain connects TRBV20-1 to TRBJ2-1; the match to TRBD1 covers 8 bases. The V gene end was trimmed by 3 bases and the J gene end by 9 bases; junction bases not matched to a gene: 10. This CDR3 comprises 14 residues. The V gene's germline CDR1 is DFQATT and CDR2 SNEGSKA (reference sequence).

This clonotype was seen a few times. This sequence joins TRBV5-1 and TRBJ2-1; 11 bases align to TRBD2. Germline lookup yields CDR1 SGHRS and CDR2 YFSETQ. The V and J ends lost 4 bases and 4 bases, in that order; junction bases with no gene match: 7. The length of the CDR3 is 16 residues. The CDR3 spells CASSPGTSGPYNEQFF. DNA for the CDR3: TGCGCCAGCAGCCCGGGGACTAGCGGACCATACAATGAGCAGTTCTTC.

Concerning this clonotype: At one of its ends the junction is not consistent with the germline gene, which may arise from a read error. The J gene is TRBJ2-7, the V gene TRBV5-6, with 7 bases identical to TRBD1. This CDR3 is built from 15 residues. CDR1 SGHDT and CDR2 YYEEEE come from the germline V gene. CDR3 in amino acids: CASSLAGTVSFEQYF. Written as DNA, the CDR3 is TGTGCCAGCAGCTTGGCCGGGACAGTGTCCTTCGAGCAGTACTTC.